Given below is one T cell receptor (beta chain) in context. Its target is not known. Antigen-specific CD4+ T cells expanded by the ViraFEST assay with viral peptide pools were then sequenced. An approximately 10-day culture period preceded the isolation of CD4+ T cells. According to PCR results, the person was infected with SARS-CoV-2 between March and December 2020. Sequencing used immunoSEQ multiplex PCR; TCRdb keeps in-frame clones, though not all of them. The data hold some 25,000 clones, with around 77% observed a single time. This sample was included in a study of vaccination effects on CD4 cells after COVID-19. The CDR3 totals 13 residues. V was shortened by 2 bases and J by 1 base, with 4 bases between the two germline ends. Germline CDR1 SEHNR, CDR2 FQNEAQ (reference sequence).

The chain is built from TRBV7-9 and TRBJ2-3; no clear D gene. The source is a human donor who had a prior SARS-CoV-2 infection. The sample in question was CD4+ T cells from PBMCs cultured with SARS-CoV-2 spike peptides, obtained before COVID-19 vaccination. In DNA, the CDR3 is TGTGCCAGCAGCTTACAGGGCACAGATACGCAGTATTTT. Residues: CASSLQGTDTQYF. Using reference TRBV7-9 and TRBJ2-3 for the parts outside the CDR3, the full variable domain is DTGVSQNPRHKITKRGQNVTFRCDPISEHNRLYWYRQTLGQGPEFLTYFQNEAQLEKSRLLSDRFSAERPKGSFSTLEIQRTEQGDSAMYLCASSLQGTDTQYFGPGTRLTVL.